The 14 T cell receptor beta chains listed next were all sequenced from one sample in a study of CD8+ T cells in alopecia areata. Isolated RNA was reverse transcribed into cDNA used as the sequencing template. Measured with immunoSEQ multiplex PCR; TCRdb has only the in-frame clones, and not every one. Altogether just over 150,000 clones are present, around half being singletons, with the ten largest covering 15% to 20%. This specimen consisted of CD8+ T cells sorted from blood, obtained at week 0. The receptors were gathered from a human donor with alopecia areata.

This chain links TRBV6-5 with TRBJ2-7; TRBD1 matches at 8 bases. Per germline, CDR1 MNHEY and CDR2 SVGAGI. The V segment lost 8 bases and the J segment 3 bases; nucleotides outside the gene matches: 3. The CDR3 has 12 amino acids. CDR3 protein: CASGTGGYEQYF. CDR3 nucleotides: TGTGCCAGCGGCACAGGGGGCTACGAGCAGTACTTC.

This clone was seen a single time. The chain carries TRBV5-1 and TRBJ2-1; no clear D. From germline, CDR1 is SGHRS and CDR2 YFSETQ. This CDR3 is built from 13 residues. The V and J ends lost 8 bases and 7 bases respectively, with 16 bases between them. CDR3 nucleotides: TGCGCCAGTGGGGTTTCCGCTCAGAATGAGCAGTTCTTC. It codes for CASGVSAQNEQFF.

V gene TRBV4-1 combines with J gene TRBJ2-7; no clear D gene. V was clipped by 3 bases and J by 4 bases, with 16 bases between them. In germline, CDR1 is MGHRA, CDR2 YSYEKL. The CDR3 spans 15 residues. The CDR3 sequence is CASSHQAAGDYEQYF. As DNA, the CDR3 is TGCGCCAGCAGCCACCAGGCGGCAGGAGATTACGAGCAGTACTTC.

The V call is TRBV30, the J call TRBJ2-1; the match to TRBD2 covers 10 bases. The CDR3 is 12 amino acids. CDR1 and CDR2 from the germline V gene are GTSNPN and SVGIG (reference sequence). The trim removed 4 bases at V and 8 bases at J, leaving 2 bases unmatched. CDR3 in amino acids: CAWTSGGYEQFF. The CDR3 DNA sequence: TGTGCCTGGACTAGCGGGGGATATGAGCAGTTCTTC.

The genes are TRBV29-1 and TRBJ1-1; TRBD1 is a possible D gene (6 bases). Trimming stripped 4 bases from V and 0 bases from J, with 12 bases between. Per germline, CDR1 SQVTM and CDR2 ANQGSEA. The CDR3 sequence is 14 residues long. DNA of the CDR3: TGCAGCGTTGGCGGCGGGGACATGAACACTGAAGCTTTCTTT. This sequence encodes CSVGGGDMNTEAFF.

This chain connects TRBV2 to TRBJ2-7; D not certain. Germline lookup yields CDR1 SNHLY and CDR2 FYNNEI. CDR3 length: 11 residues. Trimming shortened V by 4 bases and J by 5 bases, and 6 bases separated the two germline ends. The CDR3 protein is CASSVSHEQYF. The CDR3 nucleotides read TGTGCCAGCAGTGTAAGCCACGAGCAGTACTTC.

The chain links TRBV25-1 to TRBJ1-2; maybe TRBD1 (5 bases). The CDR3 extends over 11 amino acids. Germline CDR1 and CDR2: MGHDK and SYGVNS. V gave up 11 bases and J gave up 2 bases, with 9 bases separating them. The CDR3 region has the DNA TGTGCCGTCTGGGGGAACTATGGCTACACCTTC. Translation: CAVWGNYGYTF.

This chain connects TRBV29-1 to TRBJ2-7; 10 bases are a match to TRBD2. Trimming removed 3 bases from V and 6 bases from J; junction bases left unmatched: 5. This CDR3 comprises 13 residues. CDR1 and CDR2 (germline): SQVTM, ANQGSEA. The CDR3 region is CSVELAGGIEQYF. CDR3 in DNA: TGCAGCGTTGAGTTAGCGGGGGGTATCGAGCAGTACTTC.

This rearrangement joins TRBV5-6 to TRBJ2-5; D not certain. The germline V and J ends were trimmed by 2 bases and 5 bases, with 13 bases remaining between them. The CDR3 runs to 14 residues. Germline CDR1 is SGHDT and CDR2 is YYEEEE. CDR3 in amino acids: CASSFARRRETQYF. The CDR3 DNA follows: TGTGCCAGCAGCTTCGCTAGACGGCGGGAGACCCAGTACTTC.

This clone occurred a few times. V usage is TRBV27 and J usage is TRBJ1-1; 7 bases match TRBD1. This CDR3 has 13 residues. Germline assignment: CDR1 MNHEY and CDR2 SMNVEV (reference sequence). V lost 6 bases to trimming and J lost 7 bases; unmatched junction nucleotides: 8. The CDR3 nucleotides read TGTGCCAGCAGCCCGAGGGGGCCTAATGAAGCTTTCTTT. The encoded protein is CASSPRGPNEAFF.

The V call is TRBV14, the J call TRBJ2-5, with D perhaps matching TRBD1 or TRBD2 (5 bases each). V lost 5 bases and J lost 0, with 22 bases in between. CDR1 is SGHDN, CDR2 FVKESK, per germline. The CDR3 covers 18 residues. CDR3 region: CASSFGDDQLNYQETQYF. The CDR3 bases are TGTGCCAGCAGCTTTGGGGACGACCAGCTCAACTACCAAGAGACCCAGTACTTC.

This chain's CDR3 is CAWGTGSNQPQHF. In nucleotides, the CDR3 is TGTGCCTGGGGGACAGGCAGCAATCAGCCCCAGCATTTT. This sequence joins TRBV30 and TRBJ1-5; 8 bases are shared with TRBD1. Germline CDR1 and CDR2: GTSNPN and SVGIG (reference sequence). V dropped 5 bases and J dropped 1; count of bases not matched to a gene: 1. The CDR3 spans 13 residues.

The chain links TRBV30 to TRBJ1-2; D possibly corresponds to TRBD1 (5 bases). The length of the CDR3 is 14 residues. Trimming removed 0 bases from V and 3 bases from J, with 11 bases in between. The germline V gene has CDR1 GTSNPN and CDR2 SVGIG (reference sequence). The CDR3 spells CAWSVGRDDYGYTF. In nucleotides, the CDR3 is TGTGCCTGGAGTGTGGGCAGGGACGACTATGGCTACACCTTC.

The V call is TRBV6-5, the J call TRBJ1-2; possible D gene TRBD1, 6 bases. The V end lost 2 bases, the J end lost 0 bases, and 10 bases lay between the germline ends. Germline CDR1 and CDR2: MNHEY and SVGAGI. This CDR3 region has 15 residues. The CDR3 loop reads CASSYGQPANYGYTF. Here the CDR3 DNA reads TGTGCCAGCAGTTACGGACAGCCAGCTAACTATGGCTACACCTTC.